This T cell receptor beta chain was sequenced in a study of blood T cells in healthy people across ages. Isolated PBMCs totaled at least 6.5 million in each sample. There were at least 5.5 micrograms of total RNA extracted from every sample. Points from the study as a whole: With unsorted PBMCs, a conclusive comparison of naive versus antigen-experienced cells was not possible. Measured against age, TCR beta diversity per million T cells decreased in a roughly linear manner.

A second PCR of roughly 7 to 11 cycles used a sample-barcoded 5' primer and a J-beta primer mix. In TCRdb, the 5' RACE reads were re-called with MiXCR into one record per CDR3 protein. The repertoire includes 780,000 or so distinct CDR3 sequences, around three fifths of them detected once, and more than 25% sits in the top ten. This CDR3 contains 17 residues. The germline V gene encodes CDR1 WSHSY and CDR2 SAAADI. The V segment lost 3 bases and the J segment 4 bases; nucleotides outside the gene matches: 9. In regard to this clonotype: The antigen is unknown.

Sequencing was carried out using blood. This receptor was identified in a man aged 40-55 years in good health. V gene TRBV10-2 combines with J gene TRBJ2-3; 11 positions agree with TRBD2. The CDR3 sequence is CASSDYIAGGSSDTQYF. The CDR3 DNA reads as TGCGCCAGCAGTGATTACATAGCGGGGGGGAGCTCAGATACGCAGTATTTT.